Sequencing of this T cell receptor beta chain was carried out in a study of cytomegalovirus exposure and HLA in healthy donors. The PCR ran on 60 Vbeta and 13 Jbeta primers. TCRdb's copy holds only in-frame clones and misses some; the assay was immunoSEQ multiplex PCR. The profile covers tens of thousands of clones, with 60% to 85% appearing a single time and 2.5% to 3.5% taken by the ten largest. Comments on this clone: The antigen remains undetermined.

General observations from the study: Most TCR sequences showed up rarely, but some public TCRs showed up in many donors. It was in a later analysis that TCR association rates were seen to vary by HLA locus, highest for DRB1 and lowest for HLA-C.

This CDR3 comprises 17 residues. The V segment lost 3 bases and the J segment 1 base; nucleotides outside the gene matches: 12. The germline V gene has CDR1 GTSNPN and CDR2 SVGIG (reference sequence). Sample: PBMCs. The chain joins TRBV30 to TRBJ1-1; TRBD1 matches at 9 bases. The sequence was obtained from a man between 18 and 35 years old in good health and CMV-seronegative. This CDR3 is CAWRRVGQGVKNTEAFF. CDR3 DNA: TGTGCCTGGAGGCGGGTGGGACAGGGTGTAAAGAACACTGAAGCTTTCTTT.